This T cell receptor (beta chain) was captured in a study of T cell repertoires in cytomegalovirus infection. Study context: The authors relied on CMV epitopes, both recently identified HLA-C-restricted and well-studied HLA-B-restricted.

Whole-study findings and limits: The cumulative frequency of public TCR beta families identified carriers of CMV plus the relevant HLA. Dominant in the ex vivo response were TCR beta clonotypes restricted by HLA-C and specific for CMV.

MiXCR, applied by TCRdb to the reads, yields one record per CDR3 protein. The sample has roughly 730,000 distinct CDR3 sequences, 33% seen once; the top ten hold about 20%. This CDR3 has 14 amino acids. Between the trimmed V and J ends, which lost 4 bases and 1 base, there was a span of 11 bases. Points on this clonotype: As yet, its antigen is unknown.

This sequence originates from a human donor in good health (CMV status not recorded). Some clones in this sample may be carry-over from other donors' samples. The rearrangement joins TRBV12-3 or TRBV12-4 to TRBJ2-7, with D uncertain. The source material was cultured PBMCs, sampled from culture after CMV antigen stimulation. The CDR3 here is CASSSLDQSYEQYF. The CDR3 DNA is TGTGCCAGCAGTTCGCTAGACCAGTCCTACGAGCAGTACTTC.